This T cell receptor beta chain appears in the sequencing data of a study of cytomegalovirus exposure and HLA in healthy donors (dated by TCRdb to about 2017). For the study in its entirety: An earlier analysis of roughly 500 of the donors reported roughly 300 Gb of sequence data and 117 million unique TCR beta sequences obtained from approximately 180 million T cells. Donor age, sex, ethnicity and CMV serostatus were compiled together with the repertoire data. The study was designed to test whether signatures of past pathogen exposure could be identified by cataloging public T cell receptors. All discovery cohort repertoires had been generated on a single sequencing platform. About 330 gigabases of sequencing data and about 92 million unique TCR sequences made up an early release that covered fewer than 650 HLA-typed donors. The study used immunosequencing to profile the T cell repertoires of hundreds of subjects and linked those repertoires to cytomegalovirus serostatus. The genetic ancestry cluster associated with self-reported Caucasian donors included 70% to 85% of the approximately 430 genotyped donors. The number of typed donors differed by locus: 629-630 for A, B, C, DRB1 and DQB1; 522 for DQA1; fewer than 610 for DPA1; and 400 to 480 for DPB1. Besides the first cohort of more than 650 subjects, a separate validation cohort made up of 90 to 150 different subjects was used. Among some 400 genotyped donors of the cohort, an average of approximately 200,000 unique TCR beta nucleotide sequences was sequenced per donor, of which 15% to 20% were non-productive. A handful of DR-DQ haplotypes were handled as single units for association and clustering because linkage in the cohort was strong. Both class I and class II loci were covered by HLA typing, at four-digit resolution. High-throughput TCR immunosequencing, statistical association of individual TCRs with disease status, and machine learning were combined to predict cytomegalovirus infection status. A later analysis re-analyzed previously published TCR beta repertoires from 600 to 850 donors and added high-resolution HLA genotyping to study TCR occurrence patterns. To decide whether each TCR beta V gene segment behaved as functional or pseudogenic, an earlier analysis of some 570 of the donors relied on high-throughput TCR beta sequencing. A later genetic analysis took genome-wide SNP genotypes for about 55% of the 666 donors and used that subset as a discovery cohort. In the later analysis, no new phenotypic data were used to find candidate immune exposures; instead, reliance was placed on TCR beta sequences and their occurrence across donors.

At the junction V is shortened by 1 base and J by 0 bases; bases outside the gene matches: 6. The CDR3 runs 18 amino acids, cysteine and phenylalanine included. The entry retains the CDR3 DNA only, 54 bases that are in frame from base 1. The germline V gene sets CDR1 to MDHEN and CDR2 to SYDVKM. Paper-wide results and their limitations: Because counts were too low, 15 to 20 rarely observed V segments, including chromosome 9 orphons, were left out of the earlier analysis of 587 of the donors. In both the original and validation cohorts, the classifier was reported to diagnose cytomegalovirus status with high specificity and sensitivity. In this cohort, only TCR beta chains were sequenced, and detectable features were limited by the absence of alpha or paired-chain data. Most CMV-associated TCR beta chains appeared to be HLA-restricted in a later analysis, and the HLA associations seemed to be driven largely by CMV exposure. HLA typing was unavailable for some donors at each locus, so association tests used only the typed subset. Most TCR sequences were seen in very few donors, while some public TCRs were found in many individuals. The study listed 150 to 200 TCR beta chains as associated with cytomegalovirus. When HLA alleles, especially DR and DQ, strongly co-occurred, TCR associations were difficult to assign to individual alleles. A later analysis found that HLA-associated TCR beta chains were more clonally expanded and had lower generation probabilities than equally common non-associated chains. V-gene and J-gene trimming of TCR beta chains was associated with a missense DCLRE1C variant in a later genetic analysis, and the association was replicated in an independent cohort. Linkage disequilibrium might explain the correlated functional status among segregating V segments, but an unknown experimental factor could not be ruled out. According to a later genetic analysis, donors in an Asian-associated ancestry cluster had fewer N-insertions in productive TCRs than the approximately 670-donor mean. Roughly uniform sequencing depth across donors was assumed in presence/absence analyses, although this assumption may not hold. Several of the top co-occurrence clusters appeared to be linked to parvovirus B19, influenza, CMV and Epstein-Barr virus, according to a later analysis. It was suggested by the authors that the approach could potentially be generalized to other disease states and immunological phenotypes. Some IMGT-functional V segments, including TRBV6-2 and TRBV6-3, could not be told apart with the 87-base-pair reads, so those segments were excluded. Three of the identified cytomegalovirus-associated TCR beta chains were confirmed in vitro to be specific for cytomegalovirus antigens. Immune exposure information for the cohort was limited to CMV serostatus. In a later analysis, the rate of TCR association differed among HLA loci, with DRB1 alleles having the most associated TCRs and HLA-C alleles having the fewest. In a later analysis, more than 15,000 TCR beta sequences were associated with specific HLA alleles at a false discovery rate of 0.05. A group of highly shared sequence variants was considered likely to be a technical artifact of the sequencing pipeline. In an earlier analysis of roughly 500 of the donors, most TCR beta V segments appeared in productive rearrangements about 87% or about 30% of the time, broadly matching IMGT annotations. A further reported finding was that TCR beta sequences accurately predicted the HLA-A and HLA-B alleles for most subjects in the first cohort.

The cohort consisted of hundreds of healthy bone marrow donors. At the time of sampling, all cohort members were nominally healthy, though unrecorded immune exposures were likely present. The donor tested CMV seronegative and was one of the 352 seronegative cohort members. A peripheral blood sample was provided by each donor, and peripheral blood mononuclear cells were used for TCR beta sequencing. The Qiagen DNeasy Blood Extraction Kit was used to extract genomic DNA from the blood cell samples. This clone was seen more than once but under ten times. The specificity of this receptor is unknown. Base qualities were left out, and no much larger clone turns up one base away. Library preparation was by the immunoSEQ multiplex PCR assay. A mixture of 60 forward primers for TCR Vbeta segments and 13 reverse primers for TCR Jbeta segments was used in the multiplex PCR. The CDR3 region of rearranged TCR beta genes was amplified from genomic DNA with a multiplex PCR assay. On the Illumina HiSeq System, the amplified TCR beta libraries were sequenced as 87-base-pair reads. For the original study's pipeline: A later analysis counted about 80 million unique TCR beta chains across the 640 or so repertoires, and 9 million to 14 million of these chains were shared by at least two donors. Raw reads were error-corrected and collapsed into unique sequences by a nearest-neighbor algorithm in which closely related sequences were merged to remove PCR and sequencing errors. CDR3 sequences were aligned to IMGT reference sequences to assign V, D and J gene segments. For a sequence to be retained, at least a six-nucleotide match to both a V gene segment and a J gene segment was required. Rearrangements were called productive when the CDR3 lacked stop codons and stayed in frame with V and J; all others were non-productive. Following IMGT convention, CDR3 was defined as the stretch from the second conserved V-encoded cysteine up to the conserved J-encoded phenylalanine. The earlier analysis of some 540 of the donors excluded any sequence lacking an unambiguous match to a single V gene segment. In an earlier analysis of approximately 610 of the donors, V segments were called functional above 56.7% productive rearrangements and were called segregating when the between-donor standard deviation exceeded 5%. A statistical classification framework was developed to diagnose cytomegalovirus status using the catalog of TCR beta chain sequences. In a later analysis, V and J genes were assigned by comparing TCR nucleotide sequences against IMGT/GENE-DB human TR gene sequences. Using the TCRdist pipeline, a later analysis assigned CDR3 sequences along with most-parsimonious VDJ recombination scenarios. In a later analysis, each TCR beta chain was defined by its CDR3 amino acid sequence together with its V-gene family, and reads lacking a unique V-gene family were excluded. To address suspected cross-contamination and a sequencing artifact, a later analysis removed under 600 highly shared, low-generation-probability nucleotide sequences. In a later analysis, a clonal expansion index was calculated for each public chain from normalized within-repertoire ranks of inferred template counts. In a later analysis, generation probabilities were computed using a VDJ recombination model fitted to out-of-frame rearrangements, and the results were checked against IGoR. In a later analysis, TCR-TCR, TCR-HLA and TCR-CMV co-occurrence was scored with hypergeometric tests, and a repertoire-size bias correction was applied to TCR pairs. False discovery rates were estimated in a later analysis by permuting HLA or CMV assignments 20 times. A later analysis grouped co-occurring TCRs with DBSCAN, adding TCRdist sequence similarity when clustering within HLA-allele-positive subsets. Repertoires with fewer than 30,000 or more than 120,000 public chains, plus five repertoires with anomalous nucleotide sharing, were excluded from co-occurrence clustering. The table comes from immuneACCESS by way of TCRdb, which keeps in-frame sequences with V and J called. Part of the clones is missing from these tables; in studies checked, under half for an unresolved V gene and the rest for unknown reasons. V and J calls and clone size are given by that table; D and trimming were obtained from the DNA. Within this sample are 100,000 to 150,000 clones, with around four fifths of them counted one time only. Approximately 7.8% of the sample is in the top ten clones.

The V and J segments used are TRBV28 and TRBJ2-2; 9 of the junction bases match TRBD2. The source is a male donor in good health and CMV-seronegative. Sequenced: PBMCs. The CDR3 loop reads CASSLSGAGGPNTGELFF. The DNA reads as follows: TGTGCCAGCAGTTTATCGGGAGCGGGAGGCCCGAACACCGGGGAGCTGTTTTTT.